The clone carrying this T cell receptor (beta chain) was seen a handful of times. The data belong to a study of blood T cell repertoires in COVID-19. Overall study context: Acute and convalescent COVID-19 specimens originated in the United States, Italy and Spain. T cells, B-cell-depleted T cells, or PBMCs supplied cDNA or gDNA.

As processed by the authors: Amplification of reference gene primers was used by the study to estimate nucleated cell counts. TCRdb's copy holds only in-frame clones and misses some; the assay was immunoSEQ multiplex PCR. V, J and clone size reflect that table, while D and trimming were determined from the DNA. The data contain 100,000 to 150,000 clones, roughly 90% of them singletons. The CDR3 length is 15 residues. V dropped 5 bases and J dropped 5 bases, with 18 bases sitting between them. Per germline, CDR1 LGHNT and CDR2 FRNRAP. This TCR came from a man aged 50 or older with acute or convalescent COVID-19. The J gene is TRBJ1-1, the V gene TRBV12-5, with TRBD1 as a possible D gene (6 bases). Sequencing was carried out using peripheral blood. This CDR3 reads CASGPWMGAGTEAFF. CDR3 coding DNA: TGTGCTAGTGGTCCCTGGATGGGGGCAGGAACTGAAGCTTTCTTT.